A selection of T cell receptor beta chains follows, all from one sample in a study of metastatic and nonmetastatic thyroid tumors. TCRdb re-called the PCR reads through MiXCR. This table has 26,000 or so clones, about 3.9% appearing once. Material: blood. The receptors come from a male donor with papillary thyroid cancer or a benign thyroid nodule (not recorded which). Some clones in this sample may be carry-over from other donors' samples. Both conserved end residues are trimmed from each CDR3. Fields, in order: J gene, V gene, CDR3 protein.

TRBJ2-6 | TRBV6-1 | ASSEEGGAGANVLT
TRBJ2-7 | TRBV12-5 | ASAVTGSSYEQY
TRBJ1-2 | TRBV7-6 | ASSLLSPGQGGYT
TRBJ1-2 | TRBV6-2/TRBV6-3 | ASSYSVTGANYGYT
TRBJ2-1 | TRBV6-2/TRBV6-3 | ASSSPDRGAGQF
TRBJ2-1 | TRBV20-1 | SARSLAGSGEQF
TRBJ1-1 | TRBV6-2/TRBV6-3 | ASSVEGTGTEAF
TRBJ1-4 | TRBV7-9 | ASSLSGTATNEKLF
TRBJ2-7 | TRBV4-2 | ASSHLTVGRTYEQY
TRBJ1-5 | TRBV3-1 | ASSLNSNQPQH
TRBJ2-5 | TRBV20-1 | SATSSGIQTGETQY
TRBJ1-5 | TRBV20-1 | SARQGGWNQPQH
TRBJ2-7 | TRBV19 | ASNKVHEQY
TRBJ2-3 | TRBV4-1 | ASSPSPAGDTQY
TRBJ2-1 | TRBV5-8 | ASSLVGTYNEQF
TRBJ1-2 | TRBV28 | ASSPPRDKNNYGYT
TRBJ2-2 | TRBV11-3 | ASSFGIQGDTGELF
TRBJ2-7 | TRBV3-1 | ASSQVYEQY
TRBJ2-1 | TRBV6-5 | ASSYGRAAYNEQF
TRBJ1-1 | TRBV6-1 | AISESAGGDSESF
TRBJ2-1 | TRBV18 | ASSAATGSYNEQF
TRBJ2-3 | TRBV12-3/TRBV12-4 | ASSYTSGRAADTQY
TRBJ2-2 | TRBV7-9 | ASSSPVEELF
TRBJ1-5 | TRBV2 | AGGSTGAYSNQPQH
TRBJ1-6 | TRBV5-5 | ASSPDRSYSPLH
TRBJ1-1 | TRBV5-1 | ASSTQVGGPNTEAF